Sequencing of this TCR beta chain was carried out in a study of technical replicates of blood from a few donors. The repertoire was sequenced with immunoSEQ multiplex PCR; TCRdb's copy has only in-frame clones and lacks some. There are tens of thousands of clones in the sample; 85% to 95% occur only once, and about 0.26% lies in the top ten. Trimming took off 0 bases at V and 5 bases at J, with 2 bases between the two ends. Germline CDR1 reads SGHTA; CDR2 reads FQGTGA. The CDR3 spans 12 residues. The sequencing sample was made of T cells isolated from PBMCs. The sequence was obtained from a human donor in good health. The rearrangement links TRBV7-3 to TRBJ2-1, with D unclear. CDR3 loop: CASSLTNNEQFF. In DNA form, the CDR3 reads TGTGCCAGCAGCTTAACTAACAATGAGCAGTTCTTC.